The T cell receptor beta chain described here comes from a study of cytomegalovirus exposure and HLA in healthy donors. The CDR3 has 19 residues. Germline CDR1 SGHNT, CDR2 YYREEE (reference sequence). As for this clone: Antigen: not known.

Study findings and constraints: Confirmation was obtained in vitro that a few CMV-associated chains are specific for CMV antigens.

The PCR made use of 60 Vbeta and 13 Jbeta primers. Data came from immunoSEQ multiplex PCR; TCRdb stores just in-frame clones and leaves some out. Of 180,000 or so clones listed, around 80% are singletons. Sequencing was carried out using PBMCs. This chain uses TRBV5-4 with TRBJ2-1; TRBD2 matches 14 bases. This receptor was identified in a girl under 18 in good health and CMV-seropositive. As DNA, the CDR3 is TGTGCATTAATGGGGACTAGCGGGAGAAGAGATGGTTCCTACAATGAGCAGTTCTTC. Protein product: CALMGTSGRRDGSYNEQFF. Filled out from reference TRBV5-4 and TRBJ2-1, the complete variable domain reads ETGVTQSPTHLIKTRGQQVTLRCSSQSGHNTVSWYQQALGQGPQFIFQYYREEENGRGNFPPRFSGLQFPNYSSELNVNALELDDSALYLCALMGTSGRRDGSYNEQFFGPGTRLTVL.